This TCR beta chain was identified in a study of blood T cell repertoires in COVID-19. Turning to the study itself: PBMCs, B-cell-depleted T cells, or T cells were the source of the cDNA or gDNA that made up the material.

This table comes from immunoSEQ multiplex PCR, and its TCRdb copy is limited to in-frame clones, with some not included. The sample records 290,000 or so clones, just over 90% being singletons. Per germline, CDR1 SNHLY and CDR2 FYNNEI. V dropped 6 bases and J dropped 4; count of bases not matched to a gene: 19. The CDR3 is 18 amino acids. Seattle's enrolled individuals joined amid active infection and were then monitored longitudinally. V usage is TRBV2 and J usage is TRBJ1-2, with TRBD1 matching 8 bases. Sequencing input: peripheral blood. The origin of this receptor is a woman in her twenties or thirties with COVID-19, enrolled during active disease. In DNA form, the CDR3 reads TGTGCCAGCAGCCACGACAGGGGAACTTCTTTGCTCGGCTATGGCTACACCTTC. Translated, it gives CASSHDRGTSLLGYGYTF.